This entry is about one T cell receptor (beta chain). The data originate from a study of blood T cell repertoires in COVID-19. Study summary: Material from acute and convalescent COVID-19 was sourced from the United States, Italy and Spain. Sample material is recorded as cDNA or gDNA derived from T cells, B-cell-depleted T cells, or PBMCs.

Using immunoSEQ multiplex PCR, the repertoire was profiled, and TCRdb retains in-frame clones only, with some absent. The table records around 220,000 clones, 70% to 85% of them present only once. The receptor's source is a woman aged 80 or over with active or convalescent COVID-19. The specimen sequenced was peripheral blood.

CDR3 coding DNA: TGTGCCAGTAGACCCCAGCGGGGGGCGTACGAGCAGTACTTC. Translation gives CASRPQRGAYEQYF. The rearrangement joins TRBV19 to TRBJ2-7, with 9 bases lining up with TRBD2. CDR3 length: 14 residues. Germline V CDR1 and CDR2: LNHDA, SQIVND (reference sequence). J lost 4 bases, V lost 6 bases, and 7 bases had no gene match. Full variable domain (missing parts from reference TRBV19 and TRBJ2-7): DGGITQSPKYLFRKEGQNVTLSCEQNLNHDAMYWYRQDPGQGLRLIYYSQIVNDFQKGDIAEGYSVSREKKESFPLTVTSAQKNPTAFYLCASRPQRGAYEQYFGPGTRLTVT.